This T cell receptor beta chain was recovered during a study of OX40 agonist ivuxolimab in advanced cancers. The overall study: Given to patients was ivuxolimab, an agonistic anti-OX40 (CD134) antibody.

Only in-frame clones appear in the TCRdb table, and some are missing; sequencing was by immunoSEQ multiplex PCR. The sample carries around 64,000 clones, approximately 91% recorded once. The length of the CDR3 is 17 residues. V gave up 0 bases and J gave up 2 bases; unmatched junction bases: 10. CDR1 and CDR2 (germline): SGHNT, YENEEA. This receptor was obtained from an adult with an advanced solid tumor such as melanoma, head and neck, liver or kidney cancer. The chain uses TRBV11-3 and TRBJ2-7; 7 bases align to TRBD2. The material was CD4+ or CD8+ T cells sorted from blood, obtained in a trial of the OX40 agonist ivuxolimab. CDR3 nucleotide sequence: TGTGCCAGCAGCTTAGATTCGGCGGGAGAACCAACCTACGAGCAGTACTTC. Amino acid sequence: CASSLDSAGEPTYEQYF.